Each of the 30 T cell receptor beta chains below was sequenced from the same sample in a study of blood T cell repertoires in COVID-19. Some clones are missing from TCRdb's copy, which holds only in-frame ones; the method was immunoSEQ multiplex PCR. The sample lists around 100,000 clones, 75% to 90% occurring once. Sample: peripheral blood. The receptors derive from a woman aged 80 or over with acute or convalescent COVID-19.

The chain carries TRBV2 and TRBJ1-3; D is possibly TRBD1 (6 bases). The CDR3 runs to 16 residues. Germline assignment: CDR1 SNHLY and CDR2 FYNNEI. Trimming took off 6 bases at V and 0 bases at J, with 15 bases between the two ends. This CDR3 reads CASRARQAISGNTIYF. In nucleotides, the CDR3 is TGTGCCAGCAGGGCTCGACAGGCCATCTCTGGAAACACCATATATTTT. The entire variable domain, with the rest obtained from reference TRBV2 and TRBJ1-3, is as follows: EPEVTQTPSHQVTQMGQEVILRCVPISNHLYFYWYRQILGQKVEFLVSFYNNEISEKSEIFDDQFSVERPDGSNFTLKIRSTKLEDSAMYFCASRARQAISGNTIYFGEGSWLTVV.

The rearrangement links TRBV7-8 to TRBJ2-3; D not certain. Germline assignment: CDR1 SGHVS and CDR2 FQNEAQ. The CDR3 is 15 amino acids. The V end was cut by 5 bases, the J end by 10 bases, with 22 bases between. CDR3 protein: CASSPLEHPIGAQYF. Written as DNA, the CDR3 is TGTGCCAGCAGCCCCCTCGAACACCCGATTGGAGCGCAGTATTTT.

CDR3: CASSPTRGSGNTIYF. The CDR3 DNA reads as TGTGCCAGCTCACCAACCAGGGGCTCTGGAAACACCATATATTTT. The chain employs TRBV18 and TRBJ1-3; a weak D match, TRBD1 (6 bases). V lost 2 bases to trimming and J lost 0 bases, with 8 bases between them. CDR3 length: 15 amino acids. Germline V lookup: CDR1 KGHSH, CDR2 LQKENI.

CDR3: CASSLATGGTEAFF. The CDR3 DNA sequence: TGCGCCAGCAGCTTGGCGACAGGGGGGACTGAAGCTTTCTTT. The gene calls are TRBV5-1 and TRBJ1-1, with TRBD1 matching 9 bases. The CDR3 is 14 residues long. J gave up 5 bases and V 0 bases, and 2 bases lay outside the gene matches. Germline CDR1 is SGHRS and CDR2 is YFSETQ. The full variable domain, completed using reference TRBV5-1 and TRBJ1-1, is KAGVTQTPRYLIKTRGQQVTLSCSPISGHRSVSWYQQTPGQGLQFLFEYFSETQRNKGNFPGRFSGRQFSNSRSEMNVSTLELGDSALYLCASSLATGGTEAFFGQGTRLTVV.

This clone was counted a few times. The chain is built from TRBV28 and TRBJ1-2, with 10 nucleotides matching TRBD1. Germline-derived CDR1 and CDR2 are MDHEN and SYDVKM. The CDR3 has 14 residues. Trimming at V came to 6 bases and at J to 7 bases, leaving 8 bases not matched to a gene. CDR3 residues: CASRSGTGVFGYTF. In DNA form, the CDR3 reads TGTGCCAGCAGGAGCGGGACAGGGGTTTTTGGCTACACCTTC.

The V gene is TRBV3-1 (or the pseudogene TRBV3-2), the J gene TRBJ1-5, with D hard to call. The CDR3 runs to 13 residues. Per germline, CDR1 LGHDT and CDR2 YNNKEL (reference sequence). V was trimmed by 5 bases and J by 9 bases, leaving 14 bases between them. DNA of the CDR3: TGTGCCAGCAGCGGAAGTGGCCGCGGGCCCCAGCATTTT. The encoded protein is CASSGSGRGPQHF.

Concerning this clone itself: Other DNA sequences from this sample encode an identical CDR3 as well. The rearrangement links TRBV18 to TRBJ2-7; no clear D. Deletions cut 0 bases from V and 1 base from J, with 7 bases between. CDR3 length: 14 residues. Per germline, CDR1 KGHSH and CDR2 LQKENI. DNA for the CDR3: TGTGCCAGCTCACCACCGGCACAATCCTACGAGCAGTACTTC. Translated, it gives CASSPPAQSYEQYF.

The rearrangement links TRBV12-3 or TRBV12-4 to TRBJ2-5; D gene unclear. V dropped 3 bases and J dropped 4 bases, with 3 bases sitting between them. The CDR3 runs 11 residues. In nucleotides, the CDR3 is TGTGCCAGCAGTTTCGGAGAGACCCAGTACTTC. Protein sequence: CASSFGETQYF.

The rearrangement joins TRBV7-2 to TRBJ2-3; D remains ambiguous. V was clipped by 1 base and J by 0 bases, with 8 bases between them. The CDR3 spans 15 residues. CDR1 and CDR2 from the germline V gene are SGHTA and FQGNSA. CDR3 region: CASSLEAGSTDTQYF. CDR3 DNA: TGTGCCAGCAGCTTAGAGGCAGGCAGCACAGATACGCAGTATTTT.

The chain couples TRBV6-5 to TRBJ2-3; 9 bases line up with TRBD2. J was trimmed by 5 bases and V by 7 bases; bases with no gene match: 7. The CDR3 runs 14 residues. CDR1 MNHEY and CDR2 SVGAGI come from the germline V gene. Written as DNA, the CDR3 is TGTGCCAGCAAACCGGGACTAGCAGGAGATACGCAGTATTTT. Its translation is CASKPGLAGDTQYF.

This clone was picked up one time. As DNA, the CDR3 is TGCGCCAGCAGCCCCGGACAGACGAACACTGAAGCTTTCTTT. Its protein product is CASSPGQTNTEAFF. The chain links TRBV5-1 to TRBJ1-1; D is possibly TRBD1 (6 bases). From germline, CDR1 is SGHRS and CDR2 YFSETQ. Trimming cost V 4 bases and J 1 base, with 11 bases left between them. This CDR3 is built from 14 residues.

V gene TRBV7-2 combines with J gene TRBJ1-3; D may be TRBD1 (6 bases). V was cut by 0 bases and J by 2 bases, with 11 bases left in between. The V gene's germline CDR1 is SGHTA and CDR2 FQGNSA. This CDR3 comprises 16 residues. The CDR3 loop reads CASSLANPGAGNTIYF. The CDR3 nucleotides read TGTGCCAGCAGCTTAGCGAACCCAGGGGCTGGAAACACCATATATTTT.

This clone was seen only a few times. The chain is built from TRBV3-1 (or the pseudogene TRBV3-2) and TRBJ1-5; perhaps TRBD1 as D (6 bases). This CDR3 contains 14 residues. V lost 4 bases and J lost 5, with 12 bases in between. Germline assignment: CDR1 LGHDT and CDR2 YNNKEL (reference sequence). The CDR3 loop reads CASSPGTPDQPQHF. The CDR3 nucleotides read TGTGCCAGCAGCCCAGGGACACCGGATCAGCCCCAGCATTTT.

As DNA, the CDR3 is TGTGCCAGCAGCTTTGACAGGGGCAATCAGCCCCAGCATTTT. It is translated as CASSFDRGNQPQHF. The chain recombines TRBV2 with TRBJ1-5; TRBD1 agrees at 7 bases. The CDR3 is made up of 14 amino acids. CDR1 SNHLY and CDR2 FYNNEI come from the germline V gene. J was trimmed by 2 bases and V by 6 bases; bases with no gene match: 4.

The chain has TRBV28 and TRBJ1-6, with 9 bases matching TRBD1. This CDR3 contains 19 residues. After removal of 1 base from V and 3 bases from J, the junction contained 10 bases not matched to a gene. In germline, CDR1 is MDHEN, CDR2 SYDVKM. CDR3 DNA sequence: TGTGCCAGCAGTTTATCAGGAACAGGGGGCGACCTCTATAATTCACCCCTCCACTTT. Translating it yields CASSLSGTGGDLYNSPLHF.

DNA of the CDR3: TGTGCCAGCAGCGAATCTCGGACAGGGGGGACCGGGGAGCTGTTTTTT. Translated, it gives CASSESRTGGTGELFF. The rearrangement links TRBV9 to TRBJ2-2; 10 bases are shared with TRBD1. V shed 3 bases and J 5 bases; nucleotides not matched to a gene: 7. The CDR3 sequence is 16 residues long. CDR1 and CDR2 (germline): SGDLS, YYNGEE. Filled out from reference TRBV9 and TRBJ2-2, the complete variable domain reads DSGVTQTPKHLITATGQRVTLRCSPRSGDLSVYWYQQSLDQGLQFLIQYYNGEERAKGNILERFSAQQFPDLHSELNLSSLELGDSALYFCASSESRTGGTGELFFGEGSRLTVL.

The gene calls are TRBV5-1 and TRBJ2-3; a possible D gene is TRBD2 (7 bases). Per germline, CDR1 SGHRS and CDR2 YFSETQ. Trimming stripped 2 bases from V and 6 bases from J, with 19 bases between. The CDR3 runs 16 residues. CDR3 sequence reads: CASSLALGAGADTQYF. The CDR3 DNA sequence: TGCGCCAGCAGCTTAGCCCTGGGTGCGGGGGCTGATACGCAGTATTTT. Full variable domain (remainder filled in from reference TRBV5-1 and TRBJ2-3): KAGVTQTPRYLIKTRGQQVTLSCSPISGHRSVSWYQQTPGQGLQFLFEYFSETQRNKGNFPGRFSGRQFSNSRSEMNVSTLELGDSALYLCASSLALGAGADTQYFGPGTRLTVL.

In nucleotides, the CDR3 is TGTGCCAGCAGCCAAGCCAGAAGACTAGCGGGGGGCTCCTACGAGCAGTACTTC. It specifies CASSQARRLAGGSYEQYF. The J gene is TRBJ2-7, the V gene TRBV3-1 (or the pseudogene TRBV3-2); 13 bases map to TRBD2. CDR3 length equals 18 residues. J was trimmed by 0 bases and V by 1 base; bases with no gene match: 6. Germline V gives CDR1 LGHDT, CDR2 YNNKEL (reference sequence).

The chain links TRBV28 to TRBJ1-1; D gene ambiguous. Per germline, CDR1 MDHEN and CDR2 SYDVKM. The V end was cut by 5 bases, the J end by 3 bases, with 16 bases between. The CDR3 consists of 15 residues. The CDR3 DNA sequence: TGTGCCAGCAGTAGCCTTTGGAGTCCGGACACTGAAGCTTTCTTT. Translating it yields CASSSLWSPDTEAFF.

V usage is TRBV11-2 and J usage is TRBJ2-7, with 8 bases identical to TRBD1. From germline, CDR1 is SGHAT and CDR2 FQNNGV. With V trimmed by 8 bases and J by 7 bases, 10 bases remained unmatched. The CDR3 is 13 residues long. This CDR3 reads CASSGQGLWEQYF. The CDR3 DNA reads TGTGCCAGCTCTGGACAGGGATTGTGGGAGCAGTACTTC. Together with reference TRBV11-2 and TRBJ2-7, the CDR3 gives the full variable domain: EAGVAQSPRYKIIEKRQSVAFWCNPISGHATLYWYQQILGQGPKLLIQFQNNGVVDDSQLPKDRFSAERLKGVDSTLKIQPAKLEDSAVYLCASSGQGLWEQYFGPGTRLTVT.

The chain is built from TRBV7-8 and TRBJ2-1; 7 positions agree with TRBD2. Germline CDR1 SGHVS, CDR2 FQNEAQ. Losses at the gene ends were 1 base for V and 1 base for J; bases not matched to a gene: 7. This CDR3 has 17 amino acids. CDR3 in DNA: TGTGCCAGCAGCTTAGTCCTAGCGGCTATTTCCTACAATGAGCAGTTCTTC. The encoded protein is CASSLVLAAISYNEQFF.

V gene TRBV24-1 combines with J gene TRBJ1-1, with TRBD1 identical over 9 bases. The CDR3 length is 15 residues. The V gene end was trimmed by 5 bases and the J gene end by 8 bases; junction bases not matched to a gene: 11. In germline, CDR1 is KGHDR, CDR2 SFDVKD. The CDR3 is CATSGGTGGYREAFF. The DNA for the CDR3 is TGTGCCACCAGTGGGGGAACAGGGGGCTATAGGGAAGCTTTCTTT.

The J gene is TRBJ2-7, the V gene TRBV9, with a tentative D call TRBD2 (5 bases). In germline, CDR1 is SGDLS, CDR2 YYNGEE. The CDR3 loop spans 14 amino acids. V was trimmed by 0 bases and J by 1 base, leaving 8 bases between them. The CDR3 coding sequence is TGTGCCAGCAGCGTAGCAGCGGTTTCCTACGAGCAGTACTTC. It yields the protein CASSVAAVSYEQYF.

The chain recombines TRBV5-6 with TRBJ2-2, with D possibly being TRBD1 (6 bases). CDR3 length: 12 residues. V dropped 6 bases and J dropped 8 bases, with 11 bases sitting between them. Germline V lookup: CDR1 SGHDT, CDR2 YYEEEE. CDR3: CASNQGLGELFF. As DNA, the CDR3 is TGTGCCAGCAATCAGGGGTTAGGGGAGCTGTTTTTT.

This sequence joins TRBV5-1 and TRBJ2-5; 9 nucleotides match TRBD2. Germline V CDR1 and CDR2: SGHRS, YFSETQ. The CDR3 contains 14 residues. The trim removed 3 bases at V and 4 bases at J, leaving 4 bases unmatched. As DNA, the CDR3 is TGCGCCAGCAGCTCGACTAGCGGTAGAGAGACCCAGTACTTC. Translation gives CASSSTSGRETQYF.

The V call is TRBV6-5, the J call TRBJ1-1, with D uncertain. Germline V gene sequence: CDR1 MNHEY, CDR2 SVGAGI. Trimming pared 4 bases from V and 6 bases from J, leaving 12 bases between. The CDR3 spans 13 residues. The CDR3 coding sequence is TGTGCCAGCAGTTCTAACAGAGCATCTGAAGCTTTCTTT. It specifies CASSSNRASEAFF.

This chain connects TRBV20-1 to TRBJ1-2; D is unclear. This CDR3 spans 10 amino acids. Per the germline V gene, CDR1 is DFQATT and CDR2 is SNEGSKA (reference sequence). Trimming stripped 3 bases from V and 4 bases from J, with 3 bases between. CDR3 nucleotides: TGCAGTGCTAGGAGCTATGGCTACACCTTC. Its protein is CSARSYGYTF.

The V and J genes are TRBV5-5 and TRBJ2-1; 15 nucleotides agree with TRBD2. Germline lookup yields CDR1 SGHKS and CDR2 YYEKEE (reference sequence). This CDR3 has 20 residues. Unmatched junction bases numbered 10, after V lost 3 bases and J lost 0 bases. In nucleotides, the CDR3 is TGTGCCAGCAGCTGGGAGGGACTAGCGGGGGGCCACAGCTCCTACAATGAGCAGTTCTTC. Translating gives CASSWEGLAGGHSSYNEQFF.

The gene calls are TRBV2 and TRBJ2-5; 16 positions match TRBD2. The CDR3 contains 22 residues. J lost 0 bases, V lost 5 bases, and 18 bases had no gene match. Germline V gene sequence: CDR1 SNHLY, CDR2 FYNNEI. This chain's CDR3 is CASSSTGTSGGGNERDQETQYF. DNA of the CDR3: TGTGCCAGCAGTTCCACCGGGACTAGCGGGGGGGGCAATGAGCGGGACCAAGAGACCCAGTACTTC. Together with reference TRBV2 and TRBJ2-5, the CDR3 gives the full variable domain: EPEVTQTPSHQVTQMGQEVILRCVPISNHLYFYWYRQILGQKVEFLVSFYNNEISEKSEIFDDQFSVERPDGSNFTLKIRSTKLEDSAMYFCASSSTGTSGGGNERDQETQYFGPGTRLLVL.

This chain links TRBV11-2 with TRBJ1-1, with TRBD1 identical over 8 bases. The CDR3 runs to 16 residues. The germline gives CDR1 SGHAT, CDR2 FQNNGV. The ends lost 2 bases at V and 4 bases at J; junction bases unmatched: 9. CDR3 amino acids: CASSLTTQGVGTEAFF. CDR3 in DNA: TGTGCCAGCAGCTTAACAACACAGGGGGTAGGCACTGAAGCTTTCTTT. Variable domain in full (rest from reference TRBV11-2 and TRBJ1-1): EAGVAQSPRYKIIEKRQSVAFWCNPISGHATLYWYQQILGQGPKLLIQFQNNGVVDDSQLPKDRFSAERLKGVDSTLKIQPAKLEDSAVYLCASSLTTQGVGTEAFFGQGTRLTVV.